The entry that follows covers one T cell receptor (beta chain) sequence. Its antigen is not known. This entry belongs to a study of cytomegalovirus exposure and HLA in healthy donors. General observations from the study: Earlier analysis looked at TCR beta V segments, and most were productive about 87% or about 30% of the time.

The CDR3 covers 12 residues. Germline assignment: CDR1 GTSNPN and CDR2 SVGIG (reference sequence). V was clipped by 0 bases and J by 12 bases; unmatched bases: 6. The PCR employed 60 Vbeta primers together with 13 Jbeta primers. TCRdb's copy holds only in-frame clones and misses some; the assay was immunoSEQ multiplex PCR. The table has 150,000 to 200,000 clones, 86% seen once; the top ten hold around 1.8%. Sequenced: PBMCs. The chain recombines TRBV30 with TRBJ2-3; the match to TRBD2 covers 7 bases. This TCR came from a woman aged 18 to 35 in good health and CMV-seronegative. The CDR3: CAWSVGRDYQYF. The CDR3 bases are TGTGCCTGGAGTGTAGGTAGGGACTATCAGTATTTT. Filled out from reference TRBV30 and TRBJ2-3, the complete variable domain reads SQTIHQWPATLVQPVGSPLSLECTVEGTSNPNLYWYRQAAGRGLQLLFYSVGIGQISSEVPQNLSASRPQDRQFILSSKKLLLSDSGFYLCAWSVGRDYQYFGPGTRLTVL.